This TCR beta chain was retrieved from a study of CD8 T cells in ankylosing spondylitis. Study-wide points: A motif in TCR beta, a set of fewer than ten highly homologous variants, appeared characteristic of ankylosing spondylitis blood.

Germline CDR1 reads SEHNR; CDR2 reads FQNEAQ (reference sequence). The CDR3 loop spans 17 amino acids. V was pared by 10 bases and J by 3 bases, with 15 bases of the junction left unmatched. Worth noting for this clonotype: Its specificity is unknown.

MiXCR was run by TCRdb on the 5' RACE reads, yielding one entry per CDR3 protein. The sample lists a few hundred thousand distinct CDR3 sequences; 15% to 20% were seen once. The genes are TRBV7-9 and TRBJ2-1, with 10 bases that match TRBD2. The receptor's source is a male donor with ankylosing spondylitis. What was sequenced was blood, either unsorted or a sorted T cell fraction (not recorded which). The CDR3 loop reads CAILGGLAASVYNEQFF. The CDR3 nucleotides read TGTGCCATCCTGGGTGGACTAGCGGCCTCCGTCTACAATGAGCAGTTCTTC.